This TCR beta chain stems from a study of T cell repertoires in cytomegalovirus infection. The wider study: Both a matching HLA type and CMV infection were indicated by public TCR beta signatures.

Findings and caveats of the study: The ex vivo response was dominated by HLA-C-restricted CMV-specific TCR beta clonotypes.

TCRdb processed the reads anew with MiXCR; each CDR3 protein has one entry. Among approximately 500,000 distinct CDR3 sequences, around a quarter were seen once, and the ten largest hold less than 15%. About this clonotype itself: Antigen specificity is unknown.

Specimen: PBMCs. The sequence came from a human donor in good health (CMV status not recorded). Some clones in this sample may be carry-over from other donors' samples.

The CDR3: CASSFGLKQETQYF. The CDR3 nucleotides read TGCGCCAGCAGCTTCGGACTAAAGCAAGAGACCCAGTACTTC. The rearrangement links TRBV5-1 to TRBJ2-5; tentative D call: TRBD2 (6 bases). V lost 2 bases and J lost 2, with 10 bases in between. The CDR3 is made up of 14 amino acids. Germline V gene sequence: CDR1 SGHRS, CDR2 YFSETQ.